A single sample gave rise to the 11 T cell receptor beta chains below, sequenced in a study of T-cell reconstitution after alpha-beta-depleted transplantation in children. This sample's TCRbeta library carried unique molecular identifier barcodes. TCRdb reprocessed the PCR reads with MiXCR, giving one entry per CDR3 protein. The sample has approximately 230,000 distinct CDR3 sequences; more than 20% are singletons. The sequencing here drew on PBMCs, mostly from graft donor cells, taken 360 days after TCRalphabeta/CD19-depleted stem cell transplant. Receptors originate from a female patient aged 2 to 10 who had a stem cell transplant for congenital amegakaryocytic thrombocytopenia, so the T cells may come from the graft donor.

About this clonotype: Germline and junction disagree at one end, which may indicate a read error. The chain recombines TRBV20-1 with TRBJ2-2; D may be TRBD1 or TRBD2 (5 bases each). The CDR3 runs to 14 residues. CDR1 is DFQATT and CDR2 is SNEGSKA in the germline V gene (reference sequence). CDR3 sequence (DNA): TGCAGTGCTAGAGAAGTGACAAACACCGGGGACCTGTTTTTT. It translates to CSAREVTNTGDLFF.

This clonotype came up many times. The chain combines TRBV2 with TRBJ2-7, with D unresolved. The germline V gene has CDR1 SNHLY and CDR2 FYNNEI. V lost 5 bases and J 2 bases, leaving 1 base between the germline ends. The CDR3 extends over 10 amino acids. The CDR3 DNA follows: TGTGCCAGCAGTACCTACGAGCAGTACTTC. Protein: CASSTYEQYF.

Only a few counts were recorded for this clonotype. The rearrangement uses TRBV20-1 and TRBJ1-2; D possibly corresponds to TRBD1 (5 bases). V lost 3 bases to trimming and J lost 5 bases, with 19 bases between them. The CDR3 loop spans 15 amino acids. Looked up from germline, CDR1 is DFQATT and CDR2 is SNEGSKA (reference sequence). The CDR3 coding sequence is TGCAGTGCTAGTATTTCAGGGCACCCCATATATGGCTACACCTTC. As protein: CSASISGHPIYGYTF.

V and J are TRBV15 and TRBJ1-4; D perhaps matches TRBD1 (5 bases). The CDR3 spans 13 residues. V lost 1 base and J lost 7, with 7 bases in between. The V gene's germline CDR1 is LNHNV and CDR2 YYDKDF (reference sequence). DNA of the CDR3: TGTGCCACCAGCAGAGGAGGGGTTGAAAAACTGTTTTTT. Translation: CATSRGGVEKLFF.

The CDR3 coding sequence is TGCAGTGCTAGCCCAAGGACTAGCGGGGGCAATGAGCAGTTCTTC. This encodes CSASPRTSGGNEQFF. This rearrangement joins TRBV20-1 to TRBJ2-1; 13 bases agree with TRBD2. CDR1 DFQATT and CDR2 SNEGSKA come from the germline V gene (reference sequence). This CDR3 has 15 residues. J gave up 6 bases and V 3 bases, and 5 bases lay outside the gene matches.

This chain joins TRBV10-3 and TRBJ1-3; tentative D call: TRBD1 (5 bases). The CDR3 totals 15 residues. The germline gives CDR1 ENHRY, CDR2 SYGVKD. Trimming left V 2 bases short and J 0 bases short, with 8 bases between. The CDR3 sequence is CAISEAGISGNTIYF. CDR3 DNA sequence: TGTGCCATCAGTGAGGCAGGGATCTCTGGAAACACCATATATTTT.

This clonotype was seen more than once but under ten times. CDR3 residues: CASSFYFF. DNA for the CDR3: TGTGCCAGCAGCTTTTATTTCTTC. The rearrangement links TRBV5-6 to TRBJ2-1, with D unresolved. V lost 2 bases and J lost 16, with 4 bases in between. Germline V gene lookup returns CDR1 SGHDT and CDR2 YYEEEE. The CDR3 spans 8 residues.

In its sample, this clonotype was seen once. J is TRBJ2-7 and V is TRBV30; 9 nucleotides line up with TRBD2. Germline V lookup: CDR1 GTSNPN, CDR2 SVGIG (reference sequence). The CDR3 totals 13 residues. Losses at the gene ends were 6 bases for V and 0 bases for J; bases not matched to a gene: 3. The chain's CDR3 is CACSSGVSYEQYF. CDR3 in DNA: TGTGCCTGCTCTAGCGGGGTCTCCTACGAGCAGTACTTC.

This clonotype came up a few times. CDR3 coding DNA: TGTGCCAGCAGTTTCTCTACGGGACTAGCCTCCCGAAAGCGTTACAATGAGCAGTTCTTC. Amino acid sequence: CASSFSTGLASRKRYNEQFF. This chain joins TRBV6-2 or TRBV6-3 and TRBJ2-1; 9 bases match TRBD2. Germline V gene data show CDR1 as MNHEY and CDR2 as SVGEGT. This CDR3 is 20 amino acids long. Trimming removed 4 bases from V and 4 bases from J; junction bases left unmatched: 20.

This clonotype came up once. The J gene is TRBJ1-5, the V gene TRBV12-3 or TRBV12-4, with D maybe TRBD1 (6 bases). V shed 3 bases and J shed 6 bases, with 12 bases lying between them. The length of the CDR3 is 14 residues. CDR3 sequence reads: CASSFGGGLQPQHF. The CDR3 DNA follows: TGTGCCAGCAGTTTCGGGGGGGGCCTTCAGCCCCAGCATTTT.

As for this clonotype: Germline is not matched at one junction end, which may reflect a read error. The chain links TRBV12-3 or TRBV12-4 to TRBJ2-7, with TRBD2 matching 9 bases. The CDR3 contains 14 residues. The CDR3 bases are TGTGCCAGCAGCTTAGCGGGAGAGGCCTACGAGCAGTACTTC. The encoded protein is CASSLAGEAYEQYF.